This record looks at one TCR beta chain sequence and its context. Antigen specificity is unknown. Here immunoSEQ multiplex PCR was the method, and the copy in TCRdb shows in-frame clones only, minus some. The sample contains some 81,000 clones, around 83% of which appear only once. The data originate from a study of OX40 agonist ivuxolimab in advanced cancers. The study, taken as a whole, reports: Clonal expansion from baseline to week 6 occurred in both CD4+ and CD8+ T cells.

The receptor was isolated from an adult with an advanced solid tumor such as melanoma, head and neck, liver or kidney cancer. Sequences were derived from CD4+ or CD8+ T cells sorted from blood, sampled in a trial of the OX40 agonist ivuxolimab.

The CDR3 sequence: CASSFRDSRTSYGYTF. CDR3 DNA sequence: TGTGCCAGCAGCTTCCGGGACAGCCGTACCTCCTATGGCTACACCTTC. The V gene is TRBV5-8, the J gene TRBJ1-2; TRBD1 aligns across 7 bases. V was pared by 2 bases and J by 4 bases, with 11 bases of the junction left unmatched. CDR3 size: 16 residues. Germline CDR1 is SGHTS and CDR2 is YDEGEE. Based on the CDR3 plus reference TRBV5-8 and TRBJ1-2, the full variable domain is EAGVTQSPTHLIKTRGQQATLRCSPISGHTSVYWYQQALGLGLQFLLWYDEGEERNRGNFPPRFSGRQFPNYSSELNVNALELEDSALYLCASSFRDSRTSYGYTFGSGTRLTVV.